The next 25 T cell receptor beta chains were all read from a single sample in a study of blood T cell repertoires in COVID-19. The assay was immunoSEQ multiplex PCR, and TCRdb's table has in-frame clones only and misses some. The table shows over 200,000 clones, with approximately 79% occurring only once. Sequenced input: peripheral blood. These receptor sequences come from a human donor in a cohort sampled during active COVID-19.

Only one count was recorded for this clone. V and J are TRBV19 and TRBJ2-3, with 7 bases aligning to TRBD2. Germline assignment: CDR1 LNHDA and CDR2 SQIVND (reference sequence). V dropped 2 bases and J dropped 3; count of bases not matched to a gene: 2. The CDR3 is made up of 14 amino acids. The CDR3 sequence is CASSIKAGTDTQYF. CDR3 coding DNA: TGTGCCAGTAGTATAAAAGCGGGGACAGATACGCAGTATTTT.

This chain joins TRBV14 and TRBJ2-5; D possibly corresponds to TRBD2 (5 bases). V was trimmed by 4 bases and J by 2 bases, leaving 14 bases between them. CDR3 size: 15 residues. The germline V gene has CDR1 SGHDN and CDR2 FVKESK. The CDR3 nucleotides are TGTGCCAGCAGCCCGGGAATGGTGGTTCAAGAGACCCAGTACTTC. It specifies CASSPGMVVQETQYF.

In its sample, this clone was seen many times. The V gene is TRBV4-1, the J gene TRBJ2-7; D gene ambiguous. Germline CDR1 is MGHRA and CDR2 is YSYEKL. Trimming took 0 bases from V and 0 from J, leaving 12 bases between them. The CDR3 has 16 amino acids. Here the CDR3 reads CASSQDNPTISYEQYF. DNA of the CDR3: TGCGCCAGCAGCCAAGATAATCCCACAATCTCCTACGAGCAGTACTTC.

The chain's CDR3 is CASSSWGDNYGYTF. Here the CDR3 DNA reads TGTGCCAGCAGCTCCTGGGGGGACAACTATGGCTACACCTTC. The chain recombines TRBV7-9 with TRBJ1-2, with D possibly TRBD1 on 5 matching bases. This CDR3 contains 14 residues. In germline, CDR1 is SEHNR, CDR2 FQNEAQ (reference sequence). V was clipped by 4 bases and J by 2 bases, with 11 bases between them.

The rearrangement links TRBV11-2 to TRBJ2-3; TRBD2 aligns across 8 bases. The V gene's germline CDR1 is SGHAT and CDR2 FQNNGV. V trimming: 5 bases; J trimming: 1 base; junction bases outside the gene matches: 8. The CDR3 sequence is 16 residues long. The CDR3 protein is CASSPSGTRGTDTQYF. Written as DNA, the CDR3 is TGTGCCAGCAGCCCGTCGGGGACTAGGGGCACAGATACGCAGTATTTT.

Notes on this clone: The sample has other DNA sequences that encode this CDR3 too. V is TRBV2 and J is TRBJ2-7; TRBD1 matches at 8 bases. CDR1 SNHLY and CDR2 FYNNEI come from the germline V gene. V lost 4 bases and J lost 0; bases outside the gene matches: 2. The CDR3 is 14 amino acids. CDR3 bases: TGTGCCAGCAGTGGGGGGACAGGCTCCTACGAGCAGTACTTC. This translates into CASSGGTGSYEQYF.

The chain is built from TRBV3-1 (or the pseudogene TRBV3-2) and TRBJ2-7, with a tentative D call TRBD2 (6 bases). Germline V gives CDR1 LGHDT, CDR2 YNNKEL (reference sequence). The CDR3 loop spans 14 amino acids. Trimming removed 4 bases at V and 0 bases at J, with 10 bases between. The CDR3 coding sequence is TGTGCCAGCAGCCGGGACTTTTCCTCCTACGAGCAGTACTTC. Translated: CASSRDFSSYEQYF.

The chain uses TRBV18 and TRBJ2-2; TRBD2 agrees at 12 bases. The CDR3 consists of 15 residues. Per germline, CDR1 KGHSH and CDR2 LQKENI. The V and J ends lost 4 bases and 6 bases, in that order; junction bases with no gene match: 3. The CDR3, as DNA: TGTGCCAGCTCACAGACTAGCGGGAGTTCCGGGGAGCTGTTTTTT. Amino acid sequence: CASSQTSGSSGELFF.

The rearrangement uses TRBV2 and TRBJ2-7; no clear D gene. The ends were cut back, 7 bases at V and 5 bases at J, with 12 bases in the middle. This CDR3 has 12 amino acids. Germline CDR1 SNHLY, CDR2 FYNNEI. The CDR3 reads CASTSSTHEQYF. The CDR3 nucleotides are TGTGCCAGCACATCCAGTACCCACGAGCAGTACTTC.

The table lists this clone with a few counts. This chain joins TRBV4-2 and TRBJ1-5, with D unclear. The germline V gene has CDR1 LGHNA and CDR2 YNFKEQ. The ends were cut back, 2 bases at V and 2 bases at J, with 7 bases in the middle. This CDR3 is built from 14 residues. The CDR3 protein is CASSQLSGNQPQHF. The CDR3 DNA sequence: TGTGCCAGCAGCCAACTTTCGGGCAATCAGCCCCAGCATTTT.

The chain links TRBV25-1 to TRBJ1-5; 8 bases are a match to TRBD1. The CDR3 length is 16 residues. Trimming removed 2 bases from V and 4 bases from J; junction bases left unmatched: 7. Germline V gene lookup returns CDR1 MGHDK and CDR2 SYGVNS. The chain's CDR3 is CASSEPGTGSNQPQHF. The DNA for the CDR3 is TGTGCCAGCAGTGAACCCGGGACAGGATCGAATCAGCCCCAGCATTTT.

The rearrangement joins TRBV6-1 to TRBJ2-7, with 7 nucleotides matching TRBD1. The trim removed 1 base at V and 3 bases at J, leaving 6 bases unmatched. CDR1 is MNHNS and CDR2 is SASEGT in the germline V gene. CDR3 size: 15 residues. The CDR3 nucleotides are TGTGCCAGCAGTGAAGTGGGACAGCCCAGCTACGAGCAGTACTTC. Encoded protein: CASSEVGQPSYEQYF.

The chain links TRBV18 to TRBJ2-2; the match to TRBD1 covers 7 bases. The germline CDR1 and CDR2 sequences are KGHSH and LQKENI. V lost 3 bases, J lost 4 bases, and 5 bases stayed unmatched. This CDR3 is built from 15 residues. CDR3 in DNA: TGTGCCAGCTCACCCCTGGGACAGTCCACCGGGGAGCTGTTTTTT. Its protein product is CASSPLGQSTGELFF.

The genes are TRBV5-1 and TRBJ1-2, with D perhaps TRBD1 (5 bases). Trimming pared 0 bases from V and 0 bases from J, leaving 12 bases between. The germline CDR1 and CDR2 sequences are SGHRS and YFSETQ. The CDR3 has 16 residues. DNA for the CDR3: TGCGCCAGCAGCTTGGACCCCAGGGATTCTAACTATGGCTACACCTTC. Translating gives CASSLDPRDSNYGYTF.

The chain couples TRBV6-2 or TRBV6-3 to TRBJ2-7, with a possible D match to TRBD1 (6 bases). There are 19 residues in the CDR3. V lost 0 bases and J 0 bases, leaving 21 bases between the germline ends. Per the germline V gene, CDR1 is MNHEY and CDR2 is SVGEGT. As DNA, the CDR3 is TGTGCCAGCAGTTACTCGTGGGACACCACTCGTAGGAGCTCCTACGAGCAGTACTTC. Residues: CASSYSWDTTRRSSYEQYF.

V gene TRBV7-3 combines with J gene TRBJ2-7, with 11 bases identical to TRBD2. V was clipped by 5 bases and J by 5 bases; unmatched bases: 2. This CDR3 is built from 13 residues. Germline V gene sequence: CDR1 SGHTA, CDR2 FQGTGA. Written as DNA, the CDR3 is TGTGCCAGCAGCAAGGGACTAGCGGACGAGCAGTACTTC. Translating it yields CASSKGLADEQYF. Based on the CDR3 plus reference TRBV7-3 and TRBJ2-7, the full variable domain is GAGVSQTPSNKVTEKGKYVELRCDPISGHTALYWYRQSLGQGPEFLIYFQGTGAADDSGLPNDRFFAVRPEGSVSTLKIQRTERGDSAVYLCASSKGLADEQYFGPGTRLTVT.

This clone has more than one count but fewer than ten. J is TRBJ2-1 and V is TRBV28, with 7 bases aligning to TRBD1. Germline V gene lookup returns CDR1 MDHEN and CDR2 SYDVKM. The CDR3 covers 16 residues. V gave up 2 bases and J gave up 0 bases; unmatched junction bases: 4. CDR3 amino acids: CASSLEGTVSYNEQFF. The CDR3 DNA reads as TGTGCCAGCAGTTTAGAGGGGACAGTCTCCTACAATGAGCAGTTCTTC.

The V call is TRBV9, the J call TRBJ2-2; 7 nucleotides match TRBD1. CDR1 is SGDLS and CDR2 is YYNGEE in the germline V gene. CDR3 length: 16 amino acids. The trim removed 4 bases at V and 0 bases at J, leaving 6 bases unmatched. CDR3 residues: CASSQTGVANTGELFF. Written as DNA, the CDR3 is TGTGCCAGCAGCCAAACAGGGGTCGCGAACACCGGGGAGCTGTTTTTT.

This clone came up once. The V and J genes are TRBV24-1 and TRBJ2-1; 10 nucleotides align to TRBD1. Germline values: CDR1 KGHDR, CDR2 SFDVKD. The CDR3 consists of 15 residues. With V trimmed by 1 base and J by 6 bases, 2 bases remained unmatched. CDR3 in amino acids: CATSDLGQGGNEQFF. CDR3 DNA: TGTGCCACCAGTGATTTAGGACAGGGGGGCAATGAGCAGTTCTTC.

The V call is TRBV2, the J call TRBJ2-7; TRBD1 matches 8 bases. The germline V gene has CDR1 SNHLY and CDR2 FYNNEI. J gave up 3 bases and V 6 bases, and 10 bases lay outside the gene matches. This CDR3 comprises 15 residues. The CDR3 sequence: CASRTPDRGYYEQYF. For the CDR3, the DNA is TGTGCCAGCAGGACTCCTGACAGGGGTTACTACGAGCAGTACTTC.

The chain recombines TRBV18 with TRBJ2-7, with a tentative D call TRBD2 (5 bases). V shed 1 base and J shed 6 bases, with 16 bases lying between them. Looked up from germline, CDR1 is KGHSH and CDR2 is LQKENI. CDR3 length: 15 amino acids. The CDR3 DNA reads as TGTGCCAGCTCACCACTGTCTAGCACTGACGGCGAGCAGTACTTC. Amino acid sequence: CASSPLSSTDGEQYF.

V usage is TRBV19 and J usage is TRBJ1-2; D is undetermined. CDR3 length equals 15 residues. Germline V gives CDR1 LNHDA, CDR2 SQIVND (reference sequence). The ends were cut back, 2 bases at V and 0 bases at J, with 10 bases in the middle. CDR3 DNA: TGTGCCAGTAGTATAATACCAGAAGCTAACTATGGCTACACCTTC. This encodes CASSIIPEANYGYTF.

V usage is TRBV7-2 and J usage is TRBJ2-5, with 13 bases that match TRBD2. The CDR3 totals 16 residues. Per the germline V gene, CDR1 is SGHTA and CDR2 is FQGNSA. The junction had 1 base not matched to a gene; V was cut back by 1 base and J by 2 bases. The CDR3 coding sequence is TGTGCCAGCAGCTTAGGGACTAGCGGGGGACAAGAGACCCAGTACTTC. It is translated as CASSLGTSGGQETQYF. Based on the CDR3 plus reference TRBV7-2 and TRBJ2-5, the full variable domain is GAGVSQSPSNKVTEKGKDVELRCDPISGHTALYWYRQSLGQGLEFLIYFQGNSAPDKSGLPSDRFSAERTGGSVSTLTIQRTQQEDSAVYLCASSLGTSGGQETQYFGPGTRLLVL.

This rearrangement joins TRBV19 to TRBJ2-6; TRBD2 might be the D (6 bases). V shed 7 bases and J shed 4 bases, with 20 bases lying between them. CDR1 and CDR2 (germline): LNHDA, SQIVND (reference sequence). This CDR3 contains 17 residues. CDR3: CASTVRGYLSGANVLTF. For the CDR3, the DNA is TGTGCCAGTACCGTCCGGGGGTATCTCTCCGGGGCCAACGTCCTGACTTTC.

The chain joins TRBV4-3 to TRBJ1-4, with 8 bases fitting TRBD1. Germline V CDR1 and CDR2: LGHNA, YSLEER. The CDR3 has 16 amino acids. J lost 7 bases, V lost 2 bases, and 9 bases had no gene match. This CDR3 reads CASSQPLYRGTEKLFF. CDR3 bases: TGCGCCAGCAGCCAACCATTGTACAGGGGGACTGAAAAACTGTTTTTT.